The 16 T cell receptor beta chains below come from one sample, sequenced in a study of OX40 agonist ivuxolimab in advanced cancers. Profiled with immunoSEQ multiplex PCR; TCRdb holds only in-frame clones, not every one. The top ten hold about 5.6% of the sample, which has more than 50,000 clones, 80% to 90% seen once. Here the sequenced sample was CD4+ or CD8+ T cells sorted from blood, taken in a trial of the OX40 agonist ivuxolimab. The receptors were gathered from an adult with an advanced solid tumor such as melanoma, head and neck, liver or kidney cancer.

V gene TRBV7-6 combines with J gene TRBJ1-5; D ambiguous. The CDR3 runs to 14 residues. Germline CDR1 and CDR2: SGHVS and FNYEAQ. V shed 1 base and J shed 5 bases, with 9 bases lying between them. The CDR3 region is CASSLGGWDQPQHF. The DNA for the CDR3 is TGTGCCAGCAGCTTAGGTGGGTGGGATCAGCCCCAGCATTTT.

This chain joins TRBV19 and TRBJ2-1; 9 bases match TRBD2. The CDR3 has 15 residues. The trim removed 3 bases at V and 3 bases at J, leaving 3 bases unmatched. CDR1 is LNHDA, CDR2 SQIVND, per germline (reference sequence). CDR3 loop: CASSIELAGYNEQFF. The CDR3 nucleotides are TGTGCCAGTAGTATTGAACTAGCGGGCTACAATGAGCAGTTCTTC.

This chain links TRBV19 with TRBJ1-1, with D possibly TRBD1 on 6 matching bases. Germline V CDR1 and CDR2: LNHDA, SQIVND (reference sequence). This CDR3 spans 12 amino acids. The V end lost 5 bases, the J end lost 9 bases, and 13 bases lay between the germline ends. The CDR3 DNA reads TGTGCCAGTAGTGGAACAGGGAGGAAAGCTTTCTTT. Translation: CASSGTGRKAFF.

The chain recombines TRBV4-2 with TRBJ2-1; D unresolved. This CDR3 spans 15 amino acids. Deletions cut 2 bases from V and 6 bases from J, with 14 bases between. Germline CDR1 LGHNA, CDR2 YNFKEQ. The CDR3 bases are TGTGCCAGCAGCCAAAATCTCCCAACGGGCAATGAGCAGTTCTTC. Translation: CASSQNLPTGNEQFF.

The chain links TRBV14 to TRBJ2-2, with D possibly being TRBD2 (6 bases). This CDR3 spans 19 amino acids. Germline V gene lookup returns CDR1 SGHDN and CDR2 FVKESK. V was shortened by 2 bases and J by 2 bases, with 21 bases between the two germline ends. The CDR3 is CASSQYLGSGAINTGELFF. The CDR3 bases are TGTGCCAGCAGCCAATACCTGGGTAGCGGAGCAATTAACACCGGGGAGCTGTTTTTT.

The rearrangement joins TRBV7-9 to TRBJ1-1; a possible D gene is TRBD1 (5 bases). Trimming removed 3 bases from V and 0 bases from J, with 8 bases in between. Per the germline V gene, CDR1 is SEHNR and CDR2 is FQNEAQ (reference sequence). The CDR3 contains 14 residues. CDR3 residues: CASSLGGLNTEAFF. CDR3 nucleotides: TGTGCCAGCAGCTTGGGGGGTCTGAACACTGAAGCTTTCTTT.

The V call is TRBV6-6, the J call TRBJ1-1; D gene ambiguous. With 6 bases removed from V and 0 bases from J, the gap between germline ends came to 11 bases. CDR3 length: 14 residues. Germline CDR1 MNHNY, CDR2 SVGAGI (reference sequence). The CDR3 nucleotides are TGTGCCAGCAGGGAGGTCCTCATGAACACTGAAGCTTTCTTT. Translating it yields CASREVLMNTEAFF.

The V and J genes are TRBV7-2 and TRBJ2-1; D remains unclear. CDR1 and CDR2 (germline): SGHTA, FQGNSA. This CDR3 is built from 12 residues. Trimming cost V 3 bases and J 7 bases, with 7 bases left between them. The CDR3 loop is CASSFFWNEQFF. In DNA, the CDR3 is TGTGCCAGCAGCTTCTTTTGGAATGAGCAGTTCTTC. The variable domain in full, with the rest retrieved from reference TRBV7-2 and TRBJ2-1, is GAGVSQSPSNKVTEKGKDVELRCDPISGHTALYWYRQSLGQGLEFLIYFQGNSAPDKSGLPSDRFSAERTGGSVSTLTIQRTQQEDSAVYLCASSFFWNEQFFGPGTRLTVL.

V and J are TRBV7-6 and TRBJ1-3; D might be TRBD1 (6 bases). The CDR3 runs 18 residues. V lost 4 bases and J 0 bases, leaving 19 bases between the germline ends. From germline, CDR1 is SGHVS and CDR2 FNYEAQ. The chain's CDR3 is CASSSRPVTGISGNTIYF. The CDR3 DNA reads TGTGCCAGCAGCTCACGACCCGTGACAGGAATCTCTGGAAACACCATATATTTT.

The count of this clone is one. The V gene is TRBV6-6, the J gene TRBJ1-1; no clear D gene. The CDR3 consists of 15 residues. The ends were cut back, 6 bases at V and 0 bases at J, with 14 bases in the middle. Germline loops: CDR1 MNHNY, CDR2 SVGAGI (reference sequence). This CDR3 is CASSLPPGMNTEAFF. The CDR3 DNA reads as TGTGCCAGCAGCCTCCCACCGGGGATGAACACTGAAGCTTTCTTT.

CDR3 protein: CASSVDPSPSYGYTF. As DNA, the CDR3 is TGTGCCAGCAGCGTAGATCCTTCACCCTCCTATGGCTACACCTTC. The rearrangement links TRBV9 to TRBJ1-2; D uncertain. The CDR3 is made up of 15 amino acids. Deletions cut 0 bases from V and 4 bases from J, with 13 bases between. Germline V CDR1 and CDR2: SGDLS, YYNGEE.

The rearrangement uses TRBV7-9 and TRBJ2-5; 12 bases map to TRBD2. J gave up 2 bases and V 5 bases, and 3 bases lay outside the gene matches. This CDR3 has 15 amino acids. In germline, CDR1 is SEHNR, CDR2 FQNEAQ (reference sequence). CDR3 DNA: TGTGCCAGCAGCCTTGGACTAGCGGGGCAAGAGACCCAGTACTTC. Its protein is CASSLGLAGQETQYF.

The chain couples TRBV30 to TRBJ1-2; D gene ambiguous. The ends were cut back, 0 bases at V and 2 bases at J, with 7 bases in the middle. The CDR3 runs to 13 residues. Germline values: CDR1 GTSNPN, CDR2 SVGIG (reference sequence). In nucleotides, the CDR3 is TGTGCCTGGAGTGTAGAGGCCAACTATGGCTACACCTTC. As protein: CAWSVEANYGYTF.

CDR3 nucleotide sequence: TGTGCCAGAAGCTTGGGACCTGAGGAGACCCAGTACTTC. It translates to CARSLGPEETQYF. The genes are TRBV5-3 and TRBJ2-5, with D unclear. TRBV5-3 is an open reading frame, and its role is uncertain. The CDR3 runs to 13 residues. Trimming pared 0 bases from V and 5 bases from J, leaving 8 bases between.

This chain connects TRBV7-9 to TRBJ2-5; 8 nucleotides match TRBD1. The CDR3 loop spans 16 amino acids. In germline, CDR1 is SEHNR, CDR2 FQNEAQ (reference sequence). J lost 4 bases, V lost 2 bases, and 9 bases had no gene match. Here the CDR3 DNA reads TGTGCCAGCAGCTTAAGTTGGACAGGGCGGACAGAGACCCAGTACTTC. As protein: CASSLSWTGRTETQYF.

The genes are TRBV27 and TRBJ2-7, with 9 bases aligning to TRBD1. This CDR3 is 14 amino acids long. The germline V gene encodes CDR1 MNHEY and CDR2 SMNVEV (reference sequence). Germline trimming cut 4 bases from V and 2 bases from J; bases unmatched to any gene: 3. CDR3: CASSSRTGAYEQYF. CDR3 DNA: TGTGCCAGCAGTTCCCGGACAGGGGCCTACGAGCAGTACTTC.